This T cell receptor (beta chain) was profiled in a study of T cell responses to AZD1222 COVID-19 vaccine. Study outcomes and limitations: Spike as a whole was targeted by vaccine-associated CD4 TCRs, dominant at 160-218 and 743-854. Compared with day 0, the breadth and depth of the Spike-specific TCR repertoire rose significantly after two doses of AZD1222.

Measured with immunoSEQ multiplex PCR; TCRdb has only the in-frame clones, and not every one. The sample lists 120,000 or so clones, 88% occurring once. Turning to this clone: The target antigen is unknown.

CDR1 and CDR2 (germline): SEHNR, FQNEAQ (reference sequence). The CDR3 runs 14 residues. J gave up 0 bases and V 4 bases, and 2 bases lay outside the gene matches. J is TRBJ2-7 and V is TRBV7-9; 8 bases are a match to TRBD1. This specimen was peripheral blood, taken on day 0 of AZD1222 vaccination. The TCR originated in an adult in good health. CDR3 region: CASSSTGASYEQYF. In DNA form, the CDR3 reads TGTGCCAGCAGCTCGACAGGGGCCTCCTACGAGCAGTACTTC.